The entry below describes one TCR beta chain. These data belong to a study of blood T cell repertoires in COVID-19. Clones were read by immunoSEQ multiplex PCR, and TCRdb kept only the in-frame ones, dropping some. The data hold more than 450,000 clones, with about nine tenths observed a single time. Germline CDR1 reads KGHSH; CDR2 reads LQKENI. This CDR3 is built from 15 residues. V gave up 3 bases and J gave up 0 bases, with 9 bases separating them. This sequence joins TRBV18 and TRBJ2-1; D may be TRBD1 (6 bases). The sequencing input was PBMCs or T cells enriched from blood (not recorded which). This sequence was found in a woman under 30 who had recovered from COVID-19. The CDR3 loop is CASSPTGSSYNEQFF. The CDR3, as DNA: TGTGCCAGCTCACCCACAGGGAGCTCCTACAATGAGCAGTTCTTC.